These T cell receptor beta chains were read from a single sample in a study of vaccination and CD4 T cells after COVID-19. One entry per CDR3 protein, called by TCRdb with MiXCR from the PCR reads. The sample carries fewer than 3,000 distinct CDR3 sequences, around 23% recorded once. For these receptors, no antigen is known. The sequencing sample was made of CD4+ T cells from blood, cultured in vitro. These receptors were collected from a human donor who had recovered from COVID-19. Both conserved end residues are part of each CDR3. The D gene is left open where the match is weak. Only some rows state a clone size, as once, few, many or a class for expanded clones.

>16|TRBV7-9|TRBJ2-1|.|.
CASSQRIGQRYNEQFF
TGTGCCAGCAGCCAGAGGATCGGCCAACGGTACAATGAGCAGTTCTTC
>13|TRBV20-1|TRBJ2-1|medium-sized|.
CSARDPVGNEQFF
TGCAGTGCTAGAGACCCAGTTGGGAATGAGCAGTTCTTC
>17|TRBV15|TRBJ2-1|.|TRBD2
CATSSRSWAGGFSEQFF
TGTGCCACCAGCTCCCGATCGTGGGCGGGAGGTTTTAGTGAGCAGTTCTTC
>15|TRBV10-3|TRBJ1-2|medium-sized|.
CAISESWGRDYGYTF
TGTGCCATCAGTGAGTCTTGGGGGCGAGACTATGGCTACACCTTC
>12|TRBV7-9|TRBJ1-2|.|.
CASSLEGYGYTF
TGTGCCAGCAGCTTAGAGGGCTATGGCTACACCTTC
>11|TRBV30|TRBJ2-7|.|TRBD1
CATGQGLEQYF
TGTGCAACGGGACAGGGCCTCGAGCAGTACTTC
>14|TRBV2|TRBJ1-4|.|TRBD1
CASRSGTANEKLFF
TGTGCCAGCAGATCCGGGACAGCTAATGAAAAACTGTTTTTT
>15|TRBV27|TRBJ2-3|.|TRBD1
CASRKIGTGGNTQYF
TGTGCCAGCAGAAAAATCGGGACAGGCGGTAATACGCAGTATTTT
>17|TRBV20-1|TRBJ2-5|.|TRBD2
CSASRLAGGLGQETQYF
TGCAGTGCTAGTCGACTAGCGGGAGGGCTGGGGCAAGAGACCCAGTACTTC
>13|TRBV5-3|TRBJ2-7|medium-sized|.
CARSLIGGYEQYF
TGTGCCAGAAGCTTGATCGGGGGATACGAGCAGTACTTC
>14|TRBV27|TRBJ2-5|medium-sized|.
CASREIGGRQTQYF
TGTGCCAGCAGAGAGATCGGCGGAAGGCAGACCCAGTACTTC
>10|TRBV2|TRBJ2-1|.|.
CASGGNEQFF
TGTGCCAGCGGGGGCAATGAGCAGTTCTTC
>12|TRBV27|TRBJ2-3|.|TRBD2
CASRSRPGTSTF
TGTGCCAGCAGGTCAAGACCCGGGACTAGCACTTTT
>16|TRBV5-4|TRBJ2-3|.|.
CASSFARSQSTDTQYF
TGTGCCAGCAGCTTCGCACGGTCCCAAAGCACAGATACGCAGTATTTT
>12|TRBV2|TRBJ1-2|medium-sized|TRBD1
CASRTTGEGYTF
TGTGCCAGCAGGACCACAGGGGAAGGCTACACCTTC
>16|TRBV6-1|TRBJ2-3|.|.
CASSELFRHPTDTQYF
TGTGCCAGCAGTGAATTGTTCAGACACCCCACAGATACGCAGTATTTT
>14|TRBV29-1|TRBJ1-1|few|.
CSVMEGWAYTEAFF
TGCAGCGTTATGGAGGGCTGGGCGTACACTGAAGCTTTCTTT
>12|TRBV30|TRBJ1-2|.|.
CAWSETLIGYTF
TGTGCCTGGAGTGAGACTCTCATAGGCTACACCTTC
>15|TRBV20-1|TRBJ2-1|few|.
CSASPSAAGYNEQFF
TGCAGTGCCAGCCCTTCAGCTGCGGGGTACAATGAGCAGTTCTTC
>15|TRBV15|TRBJ2-5|few|.
CATSRDHGSQETQYF
TGTGCCACCAGCAGAGATCACGGCAGCCAAGAGACCCAGTACTTC
>17|TRBV10-3|TRBJ1-1|few|TRBD1
CAISGAPGTAVTTEAFF
TGTGCCATCAGTGGCGCCCCCGGGACAGCAGTCACGACTGAAGCTTTCTTT
>19|TRBV19|TRBJ2-2|.|TRBD2
CASSIDLTAGGPITGELFF
TGTGCCAGTAGTATAGATCTTACAGCGGGGGGGCCTATCACCGGGGAGCTGTTTTTT
>15|TRBV19|TRBJ2-6|.|.
CASSIGGAGANVLTF
TGTGCCAGTAGTATAGGGGGGGCTGGGGCCAACGTCCTGACTTTC